This entry lists 11 T cell receptor beta chains sequenced from one sample in a study of shared clonotypes between healthy human individuals. The protocol was immunoSEQ multiplex PCR, while the TCRdb copy is restricted to in-frame clones and leaves out a portion. The repertoire includes 600,000 to 750,000 clones, about 78% of them detected once, and under 2% sits in the top ten. The sequenced sample consisted of memory CD4+ T cells sorted from blood. Sample subset: CD45RA-negative fraction. The receptors shown here come from a woman aged 30 to 39 in good health.

This rearrangement joins TRBV19 to TRBJ1-5; no reliable D call. Trimming removed 6 bases at V and 5 bases at J, with 14 bases between. The CDR3 length is 14 residues. Germline assignment: CDR1 LNHDA and CDR2 SQIVND (reference sequence). As DNA, the CDR3 is TGTGCCAGTAGCCCGGCGGGAGGGCATCAGCCCCAGCATTTT. Its translation is CASSPAGGHQPQHF.

In its sample, this clone was seen once. CDR3 sequence (DNA): TGTGCCAGCAGTTACGGTTCCGTCTCCTACGAGCAGTACTTC. It yields the protein CASSYGSVSYEQYF. The gene calls are TRBV6-5 and TRBJ2-7; D remains unclear. V dropped 2 bases and J dropped 0 bases, with 8 bases sitting between them. Germline V lookup: CDR1 MNHEY, CDR2 SVGAGI. The CDR3 is 14 residues long.

The genes are TRBV14 and TRBJ2-1; the match to TRBD2 covers 13 bases. The CDR3 contains 15 residues. J gave up 8 bases and V 4 bases, and 5 bases lay outside the gene matches. CDR1 and CDR2 from the germline V gene are SGHDN and FVKESK. CDR3 sequence reads: CASSRGLAGVDEQFF. The CDR3 nucleotides read TGTGCCAGCAGCCGAGGACTAGCGGGAGTAGATGAGCAGTTCTTC.

V gene TRBV11-2 combines with J gene TRBJ2-5; 7 nucleotides match TRBD1. CDR1 is SGHAT, CDR2 FQNNGV, per germline. J lost 5 bases, V lost 5 bases, and 11 bases had no gene match. The CDR3 covers 15 residues. The CDR3 spells CASSPGQAARETQYF. DNA for the CDR3: TGTGCCAGCAGCCCAGGACAGGCGGCGAGGGAGACCCAGTACTTC.

With respect to this clone: Other nucleotide sequences in the sample specify the same CDR3. The gene calls are TRBV5-1 and TRBJ2-7; D unclear. The germline gives CDR1 SGHRS, CDR2 YFSETQ. Trimming stripped 2 bases from V and 3 bases from J, with 6 bases between. The CDR3 runs to 12 residues. The CDR3: CASSFQGYEQYF. The CDR3, as DNA: TGCGCCAGCAGCTTTCAAGGCTACGAGCAGTACTTC.

The V gene is TRBV27, the J gene TRBJ2-3, with D unclear. The V gene lost 5 bases and the J gene lost 0 bases, with 9 bases spanning the gap. The CDR3 covers 14 residues. Germline assignment: CDR1 MNHEY and CDR2 SMNVEV (reference sequence). CDR3 coding DNA: TGTGCCAGCAGTCTGCGGATTAGCACAGATACGCAGTATTTT. It translates to CASSLRISTDTQYF.

The rearrangement uses TRBV6-6 and TRBJ2-5; TRBD2 matches 8 bases. The CDR3 is made up of 14 amino acids. Germline CDR1 MNHNY, CDR2 SVGAGI (reference sequence). J gave up 5 bases and V 9 bases, and 11 bases lay outside the gene matches. CDR3 amino acids: CASQLSGSSETQYF. The DNA of the CDR3 is TGTGCCAGTCAGTTAAGCGGGAGCAGCGAGACCCAGTACTTC.

CDR3 sequence (DNA): TGTGCCAGCAGCTTAACCGGGAGGAGCTCCTACGAGCAGTACTTC. Translated: CASSLTGRSSYEQYF. This chain uses TRBV7-2 with TRBJ2-7, with 7 bases identical to TRBD2. The junction had 4 bases not matched to a gene; V was cut back by 2 bases and J by 0 bases. CDR1 SGHTA and CDR2 FQGNSA come from the germline V gene. CDR3 length: 15 amino acids.

The V and J genes are TRBV7-2 and TRBJ1-1; tentatively, D is TRBD1 (5 bases). This CDR3 has 13 residues. V lost 5 bases, J lost 8 bases, and 15 bases lay in between. Germline lookup yields CDR1 SGHTA and CDR2 FQGNSA. This CDR3 reads CASSERQRGEAFF. The CDR3 DNA is TGTGCCAGCAGCGAGAGACAGCGGGGCGAAGCTTTCTTT. The entire variable domain, with the rest obtained from reference TRBV7-2 and TRBJ1-1, is as follows: GAGVSQSPSNKVTEKGKDVELRCDPISGHTALYWYRQSLGQGLEFLIYFQGNSAPDKSGLPSDRFSAERTGGSVSTLTIQRTQQEDSAVYLCASSERQRGEAFFGQGTRLTVV.

The V call is TRBV27, the J call TRBJ2-3; the D gene is possibly TRBD1 (5 bases). Looked up from germline, CDR1 is MNHEY and CDR2 is SMNVEV (reference sequence). The V gene lost 0 bases and the J gene lost 0 bases, with 7 bases spanning the gap. There are 15 residues in the CDR3. CDR3 in DNA: TGTGCCAGCAGTTTATCCAGACAGAGCACAGATACGCAGTATTTT. Protein sequence: CASSLSRQSTDTQYF.

The rearrangement joins TRBV7-9 to TRBJ2-5; 12 bases are a match to TRBD2. Germline-derived CDR1 and CDR2 are SEHNR and FQNEAQ (reference sequence). CDR3 length: 15 amino acids. V trimming: 5 bases; J trimming: 5 bases; junction bases outside the gene matches: 6. CDR3 sequence reads: CASSRTSGEWETQYF. The CDR3 coding sequence is TGTGCCAGCAGCCGGACTAGCGGGGAGTGGGAGACCCAGTACTTC.